This is a list of T cell receptor beta chains from one sample in a study of T cell repertoires in cytomegalovirus infection. TCRdb called the reads again in MiXCR, with one record for every CDR3 protein. The profile shows around 260,000 distinct CDR3 sequences, about 23% of them singletons. Input material: PBMCs. The receptors originated from a human donor in good health (CMV status not recorded). Some clones in this sample may be carry-over from other donors' samples. Both conserved end residues are part of each CDR3.

CDR3aa: CASSGSGGLSYNEQFF
v_gene: TRBV7-3
len: 16

CDR3aa: CASSQTPRRGKYNEQFF
v_gene: TRBV4-1
len: 17

CDR3aa: CASSDPQGPQHF
v_gene: TRBV7-8
len: 12

CDR3aa: CASSTRRGEQFF
v_gene: TRBV6-2/TRBV6-3
len: 12

CDR3aa: CASSLGARGTEAFF
v_gene: TRBV12-3/TRBV12-4
len: 14

CDR3aa: CASSLDYGLYQETQYF
v_gene: TRBV7-9
len: 16

CDR3aa: CAWDIGAKKLFF
v_gene: TRBV30
len: 12

CDR3aa: CASSEGRGRGNGYTF
v_gene: TRBV2
len: 15

CDR3aa: CASRLQGSNQPQHF
v_gene: TRBV7-2
len: 14

CDR3aa: CASSLASGNQPQHF
v_gene: TRBV7-2
len: 14

CDR3aa: CASSPSGTNIQYF
v_gene: TRBV18
len: 13

CDR3aa: CSARDSSSGRSYEQYF
v_gene: TRBV20-1
len: 16

CDR3aa: CSAQQNTGELFF
v_gene: TRBV29-1
len: 12

CDR3aa: CATSDRTAGNEKLFF
v_gene: TRBV24-1
len: 15

CDR3aa: CSVSGTSNEKLFF
v_gene: TRBV29-1
len: 13

CDR3aa: CASSLGPGHDF
v_gene: TRBV7-2
len: 11

CDR3aa: CASSMGLAGALNEQFF
v_gene: TRBV7-2
len: 16

CDR3aa: CSVAFGYEQYF
v_gene: TRBV29-1
len: 11

CDR3aa: CASSLMGGMAEAFF
v_gene: TRBV12-3/TRBV12-4
len: 14

CDR3aa: CASSLAEGSETQYF
v_gene: TRBV5-1
len: 14

CDR3aa: CSASEPGPNQPQHF
v_gene: TRBV20-1
len: 14

CDR3aa: CASSWDSSGNTIYF
v_gene: TRBV5-1
len: 14

CDR3aa: CSARDNQGAGYEQYF
v_gene: TRBV20-1
len: 15

CDR3aa: CASSIDNGGYEQYF
v_gene: TRBV19
len: 14

CDR3aa: CASSSSQGTGYTF
v_gene: TRBV28
len: 13

CDR3aa: CASSSPRGYGNTIYF
v_gene: TRBV14
len: 15

CDR3aa: CASSYRGTSNEQFF
v_gene: TRBV6-2/TRBV6-3
len: 14

CDR3aa: CASSLLAAGSSSYEQYF
v_gene: TRBV7-2
len: 17

CDR3aa: CAITRDPQETQYF
v_gene: TRBV10-3
len: 13

CDR3aa: CATTGVIYEQYF
v_gene: TRBV6-2/TRBV6-3
len: 12

CDR3aa: CASSIDPGLYEQYF
v_gene: TRBV19
len: 14

CDR3aa: CASSAPGTVEAFF
v_gene: TRBV7-9
len: 13

CDR3aa: CASSSNRDRGYYEQYF
v_gene: TRBV28
len: 16

CDR3aa: CASSLHPLRWTGADYGYTF
v_gene: TRBV5-1
len: 19

CDR3aa: CASSIGGGYNTEAFF
v_gene: TRBV19
len: 15

CDR3aa: CASSLIHEQFF
v_gene: TRBV12-3/TRBV12-4
len: 11

CDR3aa: CASSLTPQLLSGANVLTF
v_gene: TRBV7-3
len: 18

CDR3aa: CASSMTPRSYEQYF
v_gene: TRBV19
len: 14

CDR3aa: CSARDVGLETQYF
v_gene: TRBV20-1
len: 13

CDR3aa: CASSLSQGSGTEAFF
v_gene: TRBV7-9
len: 15

CDR3aa: CAHRGTTAYNEQFF
v_gene: TRBV28
len: 14

CDR3aa: CSARDPRTSGASYEQYF
v_gene: TRBV20-1
len: 17

CDR3aa: CASSRDRGVHEQFF
v_gene: TRBV11-2
len: 14

CDR3aa: CASSLGGAGIASPLHF
v_gene: TRBV7-2
len: 16

CDR3aa: CASSPTVLYGYTF
v_gene: TRBV6-1
len: 13

CDR3aa: CASSPQTGVASYNEQFF
v_gene: TRBV19
len: 17

CDR3aa: CASSSAGVQGDEQYF
v_gene: TRBV5-6
len: 15

CDR3aa: CATASFMAGGHETQYF
v_gene: TRBV28
len: 16